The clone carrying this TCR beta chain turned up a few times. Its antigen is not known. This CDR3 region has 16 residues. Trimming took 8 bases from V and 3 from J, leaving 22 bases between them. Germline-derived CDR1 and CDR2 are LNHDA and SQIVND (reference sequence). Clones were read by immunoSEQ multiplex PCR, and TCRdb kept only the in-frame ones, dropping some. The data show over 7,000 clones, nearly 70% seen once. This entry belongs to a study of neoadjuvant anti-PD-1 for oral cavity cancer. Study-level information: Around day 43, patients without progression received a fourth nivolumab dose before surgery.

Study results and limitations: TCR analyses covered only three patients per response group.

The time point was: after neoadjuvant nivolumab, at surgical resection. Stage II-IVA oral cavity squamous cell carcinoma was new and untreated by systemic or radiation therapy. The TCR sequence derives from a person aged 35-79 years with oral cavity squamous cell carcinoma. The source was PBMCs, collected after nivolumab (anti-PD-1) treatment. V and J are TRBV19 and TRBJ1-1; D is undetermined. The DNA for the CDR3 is TGTGCCAGTGTGGACCCATACCTCAGAAGGGACACTGAAGCTTTCTTT. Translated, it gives CASVDPYLRRDTEAFF.